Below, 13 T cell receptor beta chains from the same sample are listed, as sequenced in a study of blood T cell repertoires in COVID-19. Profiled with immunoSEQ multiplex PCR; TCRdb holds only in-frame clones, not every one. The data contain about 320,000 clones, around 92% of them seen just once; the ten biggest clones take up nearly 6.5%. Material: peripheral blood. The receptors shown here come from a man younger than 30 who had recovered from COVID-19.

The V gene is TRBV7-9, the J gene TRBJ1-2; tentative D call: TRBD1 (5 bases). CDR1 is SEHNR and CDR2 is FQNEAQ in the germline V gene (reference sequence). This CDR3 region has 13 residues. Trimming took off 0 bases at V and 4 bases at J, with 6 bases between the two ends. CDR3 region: CASSLAGAYGYTF. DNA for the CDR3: TGTGCCAGCAGCTTAGCAGGGGCCTATGGCTACACCTTC.

CDR3 sequence reads: CASSFRASGGAETQYF. CDR3 DNA sequence: TGCGCCAGCAGCTTTCGAGCTAGCGGGGGGGCAGAGACCCAGTACTTC. The chain combines TRBV5-1 with TRBJ2-5; 12 bases fit TRBD2. This CDR3 comprises 16 residues. V was clipped by 2 bases and J by 4 bases; unmatched bases: 6. In germline, CDR1 is SGHRS, CDR2 YFSETQ.

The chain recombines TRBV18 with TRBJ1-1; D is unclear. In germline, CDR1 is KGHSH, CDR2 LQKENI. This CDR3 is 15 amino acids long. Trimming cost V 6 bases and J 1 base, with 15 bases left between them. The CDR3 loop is CASSPSIVGNTEAFF. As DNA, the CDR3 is TGTGCCAGCTCGCCCTCGATCGTCGGGAACACTGAAGCTTTCTTT.

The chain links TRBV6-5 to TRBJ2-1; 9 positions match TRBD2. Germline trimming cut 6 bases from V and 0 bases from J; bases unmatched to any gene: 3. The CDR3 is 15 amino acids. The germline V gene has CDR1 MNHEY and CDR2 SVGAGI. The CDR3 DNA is TGTGCCAGCAGGGGAGCGGGAGGCTCCTACAATGAGCAGTTCTTC. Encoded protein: CASRGAGGSYNEQFF.

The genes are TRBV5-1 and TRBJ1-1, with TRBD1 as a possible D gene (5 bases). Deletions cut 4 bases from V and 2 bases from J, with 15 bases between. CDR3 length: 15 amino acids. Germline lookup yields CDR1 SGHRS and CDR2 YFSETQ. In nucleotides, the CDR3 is TGCGCCAGCAGCCCCGCCGACAGACTTAACACTGAAGCTTTCTTT. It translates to CASSPADRLNTEAFF.

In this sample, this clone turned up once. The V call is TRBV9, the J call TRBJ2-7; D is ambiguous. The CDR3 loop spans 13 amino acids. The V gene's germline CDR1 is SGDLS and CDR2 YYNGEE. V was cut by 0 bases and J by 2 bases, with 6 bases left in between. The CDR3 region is CASSVDYTYEQYF. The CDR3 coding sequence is TGTGCCAGCAGCGTAGACTATACCTACGAGCAGTACTTC.

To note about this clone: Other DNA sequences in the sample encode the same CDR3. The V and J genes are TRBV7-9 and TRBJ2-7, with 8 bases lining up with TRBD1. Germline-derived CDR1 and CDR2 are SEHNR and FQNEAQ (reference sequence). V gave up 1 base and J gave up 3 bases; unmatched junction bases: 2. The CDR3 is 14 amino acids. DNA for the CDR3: TGTGCCAGCAGCTTAGGGACAGGGAGCTACGAGCAGTACTTC. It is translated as CASSLGTGSYEQYF.

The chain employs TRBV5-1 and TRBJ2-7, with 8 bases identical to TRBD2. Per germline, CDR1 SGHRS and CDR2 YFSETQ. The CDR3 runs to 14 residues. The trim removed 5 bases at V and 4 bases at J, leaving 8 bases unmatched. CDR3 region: CASRPGLGAYEQYF. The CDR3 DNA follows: TGCGCCAGCAGGCCGGGACTAGGGGCGTACGAGCAGTACTTC.

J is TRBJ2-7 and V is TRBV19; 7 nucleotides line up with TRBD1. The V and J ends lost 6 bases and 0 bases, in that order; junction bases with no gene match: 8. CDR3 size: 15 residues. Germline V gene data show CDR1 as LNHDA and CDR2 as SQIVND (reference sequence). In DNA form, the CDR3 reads TGTGCCAGTAGAAACCCCGGGGACAGCTCCTACGAGCAGTACTTC. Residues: CASRNPGDSSYEQYF. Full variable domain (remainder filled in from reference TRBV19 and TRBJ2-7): DGGITQSPKYLFRKEGQNVTLSCEQNLNHDAMYWYRQDPGQGLRLIYYSQIVNDFQKGDIAEGYSVSREKKESFPLTVTSAQKNPTAFYLCASRNPGDSSYEQYFGPGTRLTVT.

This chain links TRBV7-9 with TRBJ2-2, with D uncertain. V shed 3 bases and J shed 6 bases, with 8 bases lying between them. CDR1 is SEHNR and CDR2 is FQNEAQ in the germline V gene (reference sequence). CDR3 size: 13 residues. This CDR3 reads CASSFGRAGELFF. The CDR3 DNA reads TGTGCCAGCAGCTTTGGTCGCGCCGGGGAGCTGTTTTTT.

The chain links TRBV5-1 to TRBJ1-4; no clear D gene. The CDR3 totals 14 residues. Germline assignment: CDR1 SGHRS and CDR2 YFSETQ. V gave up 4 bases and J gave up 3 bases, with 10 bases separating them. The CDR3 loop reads CASSPGGANEKLFF. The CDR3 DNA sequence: TGCGCCAGCAGCCCGGGAGGAGCTAATGAAAAACTGTTTTTT.

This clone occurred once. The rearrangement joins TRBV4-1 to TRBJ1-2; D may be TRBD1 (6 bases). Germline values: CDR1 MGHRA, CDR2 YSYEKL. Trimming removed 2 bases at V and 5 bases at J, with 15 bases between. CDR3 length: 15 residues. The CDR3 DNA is TGCGCCAGCAGCCAACAAACCGGGACACTATATGGCTACACCTTC. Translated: CASSQQTGTLYGYTF.

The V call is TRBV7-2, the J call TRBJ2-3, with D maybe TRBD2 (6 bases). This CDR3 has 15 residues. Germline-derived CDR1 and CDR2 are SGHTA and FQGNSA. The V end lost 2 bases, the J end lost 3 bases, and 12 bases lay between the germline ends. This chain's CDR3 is CASSLWSGETDTQYF. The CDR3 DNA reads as TGTGCCAGCAGCTTATGGTCGGGGGAGACAGATACGCAGTATTTT.